This is a list of T cell receptor beta chains from one sample in a study of cytotoxic CD8 clonotypes in ibrutinib-treated CLL. Repertoires were generated with immunoSEQ multiplex PCR, while TCRdb's copy carries only in-frame clones and drops some. The sample carries 110,000 to 150,000 clones, about 78% recorded once. Sequenced material: PBMCs, taken after 24 months of ibrutinib treatment. These receptors originate from a human donor with chronic lymphocytic leukemia. CDR3s include the opening cysteine and the closing phenylalanine or tryptophan. D genes are given only for firm matches. Rows give clone size only sometimes, using once, few, many, or a class for an expanded clone.

J | V | D | size | DNA | CDR3
TRBJ2-3 | TRBV19 | - | - | TGTGCCAGTAGTACTCCGAGGGGGGGACTACCAGATACGCAGTATTTT | CASSTPRGGLPDTQYF
TRBJ1-4 | TRBV5-1 | TRBD1 | - | TGCGCCAGCAGCCACGGACAGGGCAATGAAAAACTGTTTTTT | CASSHGQGNEKLFF
TRBJ2-7 | TRBV11-2 | TRBD1 | - | TGTGCCAGCAGCCAGGGGGACCCCTACGAGCAGTACTTC | CASSQGDPYEQYF
TRBJ2-6 | TRBV7-2 | TRBD1 | - | TGTGCCAGCAGCTTAGTGGGACAGGGAGTTTCTGGGGCCAACGTCCTGACTTTC | CASSLVGQGVSGANVLTF
TRBJ1-1 | TRBV18 | - | - | TGTGCCAGCGCGTACGACACTGAAGCTTTCTTT | CASAYDTEAFF
TRBJ1-2 | TRBV6-5 | TRBD1 | - | TGTGCCAGCAGTTACTCAATGGGACAGGGTGTAAAGGGCTACACCTTC | CASSYSMGQGVKGYTF
TRBJ2-1 | TRBV18 | - | - | TGTGCCAGCTCCTCACGTGGGCCGGAGACAATGAGTGGGCAGTTCTTC | CASSSRGPETMSGQFF
TRBJ2-7 | TRBV11-1 | TRBD2 | - | TGTGCCAGCAGCTTGGAACGAGCGGGACTCTCCTACGAGCAGTACTTC | CASSLERAGLSYEQYF
TRBJ2-3 | TRBV10-3 | - | - | TGTGCCATCAGTGAGTCGACGACCACAGATACGCAGTATTTT | CAISESTTTDTQYF
TRBJ1-3 | TRBV7-6 | - | - | TGTGCCAGCAGCTTAGCGTTGGGAAACACCATATATTTT | CASSLALGNTIYF
TRBJ1-4 | TRBV7-8 | - | - | TGTGCCAGCAGCACCCGGGACCGACCATATGAAAAACTGTTTTTT | CASSTRDRPYEKLFF
TRBJ2-1 | TRBV2 | - | - | TGTGCCAGCAGTCCCTACGGTGAGCAGTTCTTC | CASSPYGEQFF
TRBJ1-5 | TRBV19 | - | few | TGTGCCAGTAGTTACGGGGGTCAGCCCCAGCATTTT | CASSYGGQPQHF
TRBJ1-6 | TRBV19 | - | - | TGTGCCAGTAGTATAGGAGCCGGGGCCTGGAATTCACCCCTCCACTTT | CASSIGAGAWNSPLHF
TRBJ2-2 | TRBV2 | - | few | TGTGCCAGCAGTGAGGTGCCAACCGGGGAGCTGTTTTTT | CASSEVPTGELFF
TRBJ2-5 | TRBV4-2 | - | - | TGTGCCAGCAGCCCGGGACATAAAGAGACCCAGTACTTC | CASSPGHKETQYF
TRBJ2-3 | TRBV4-1 | - | - | TGCGCCAGCAGCCAAGAGGGGGAAGATACGCAGTATTTT | CASSQEGEDTQYF
TRBJ2-5 | TRBV6-5 | - | - | TGTGCCAGCAGGGGAGAACAAGAGACCCAGTACTTC | CASRGEQETQYF
TRBJ1-3 | TRBV7-6 | - | - | TGTGCCAGCAGCTCCCCCCGACAGGCGGGGAACACCATATATTTT | CASSSPRQAGNTIYF
TRBJ1-5 | TRBV19 | TRBD1 | - | TGTGCCAGTACCCTCGGGACAGGGAGCAATCAGCCCCAGCATTTT | CASTLGTGSNQPQHF
TRBJ2-1 | TRBV6-6 | - | - | TGTGCCAGCAGTTACGTCGGCCGAGGGTTCTTC | CASSYVGRGFF
TRBJ1-1 | TRBV2 | - | - | TGTGCCAGCAGACCCGACACTCCTGAAGCTTTCTTT | CASRPDTPEAFF